This TCR beta chain was captured in a study of blood T cell repertoires in COVID-19. About the research overall: Sites across the United States, Italy and Spain contributed samples from acute and convalescent COVID-19.

Trimming cost V 0 bases and J 5 bases, with 15 bases left between them. This CDR3 contains 16 residues. CDR1 and CDR2 from the germline V gene are SGHDT and YYEEEE. Original handling: Reference gene primer amplification gave nucleated cell count estimates. Some clones are missing from TCRdb's copy, which holds only in-frame ones; the method was immunoSEQ multiplex PCR. The DNA was the basis for D and trimming; V, J and clone size are from that table. The table lists hundreds of thousands of clones, just over 85% of them singletons. Sequencing was performed on peripheral blood. The sequence came from a young woman with active or convalescent COVID-19. The genes are TRBV5-6 and TRBJ1-5; perhaps TRBD1 as D (5 bases). The DNA of the CDR3 is TGTGCCAGCAGCTTGGGTCCAGGGTGGAGGGATCAGCCCCAGCATTTT. Its protein product is CASSLGPGWRDQPQHF.